A single sample gave rise to the 26 T cell receptor beta chains below, sequenced in a study of CD8+ T cells in alopecia areata (dated by TCRdb to between 2018 and 2020). Interpreted using the paper, the time point label stands for: baseline before oral tofacitinib. Library creation used the immunoSEQ multiplex PCR assay. RNA was extracted from all samples and reverse transcribed into cDNA, which served as template for TCR sequencing. Drawn from immuneACCESS, this table holds only the in-frame rearrangements with V and J called that TCRdb kept. Clones are partly lost; checked studies trace under half to an unresolved V gene and leave the rest unexplained. This sample lists some 170,000 clones; roughly 70% were detected once. Of the sample, about an eighth is held by the ten largest clones. The sample here was CD8+ T cells sorted from blood, taken at week 0. These receptors were obtained from a human donor with alopecia areata.

The V call is TRBV6-1, the J call TRBJ1-5; tentative D call: TRBD1 (5 bases). With 1 base removed from V and 1 base from J, the gap between germline ends came to 14 bases. There are 17 residues in the CDR3. Germline V CDR1 and CDR2: MNHNS, SASEGT. This chain's CDR3 is CASSEGPGKGSNQPQHF. CDR3 nucleotide sequence: TGTGCCAGCAGTGAAGGTCCAGGGAAGGGCAGCAATCAGCCCCAGCATTTT.

The chain carries TRBV15 and TRBJ1-2; 7 bases agree with TRBD1. V dropped 5 bases and J dropped 4; count of bases not matched to a gene: 7. Germline assignment: CDR1 LNHNV and CDR2 YYDKDF (reference sequence). This CDR3 has 14 amino acids. CDR3 DNA: TGTGCCACCAGCTCCCGGACAGGAGGCTATGGCTACACCTTC. It specifies CATSSRTGGYGYTF.

The V call is TRBV6-1, the J call TRBJ1-1; D is possibly TRBD1 (5 bases). V lost 1 base to trimming and J lost 6 bases, with 12 bases between them. Germline assignment: CDR1 MNHNS and CDR2 SASEGT. The CDR3 is made up of 14 amino acids. The CDR3 region is CASSEGSGGAEAFF. The CDR3 nucleotides read TGTGCCAGCAGTGAAGGTTCCGGGGGGGCTGAAGCTTTCTTT.

The chain links TRBV29-1 to TRBJ1-2; the D gene is possibly TRBD1 (5 bases). This CDR3 comprises 11 residues. V lost 3 bases and J 6 bases, leaving 8 bases between the germline ends. Per the germline V gene, CDR1 is SQVTM and CDR2 is ANQGSEA. The CDR3 nucleotides read TGCAGCGTTGAGGGAGGGGATGGCTACACCTTC. Its protein product is CSVEGGDGYTF. The full variable domain, completed using reference TRBV29-1 and TRBJ1-2, is SAVISQKPSRDICQRGTSLTIQCQVDSQVTMMFWYRQQPGQSLTLIATANQGSEATYESGFVIDKFPISRPNLTFSTLTVSNMSPEDSSIYLCSVEGGDGYTFGSGTRLTVV.

The chain has TRBV6-6 and TRBJ2-7, with D unclear. This CDR3 is 12 amino acids long. Germline assignment: CDR1 MNHNY and CDR2 SVGAGI (reference sequence). V lost 4 bases and J 6 bases, leaving 10 bases between the germline ends. The CDR3, as DNA: TGTGCCAGCAGTTCCGGTTCCGGCGAGCAGTACTTC. Translating gives CASSSGSGEQYF.

The chain recombines TRBV13 with TRBJ2-7; D is tentatively TRBD1 or TRBD2 (5 bases each). The germline V and J ends were trimmed by 3 bases and 5 bases, with 11 bases remaining between them. From germline, CDR1 is PRHDT and CDR2 FYEKMQ (reference sequence). This CDR3 is 13 amino acids long. As DNA, the CDR3 is TGTGCCAGCAGCTTGTCAGGGACCCACGAGCAGTACTTC. Residues: CASSLSGTHEQYF.

This chain uses TRBV5-6 with TRBJ2-3; no clear D. The CDR3 has 14 residues. V lost 3 bases, J lost 6 bases, and 14 bases lay in between. Germline V gene lookup returns CDR1 SGHDT and CDR2 YYEEEE. Here the CDR3 DNA reads TGTGCCAGCAGCTACGGGTTGGATGTGGATACGCAGTATTTT. It is translated as CASSYGLDVDTQYF.

This clone was observed a few times. Other DNA sequences in the same sample also yield this CDR3. The V gene is TRBV27, the J gene TRBJ1-5; possibly TRBD1 for D (5 bases). Trimming shortened V by 3 bases and J by 7 bases, and 10 bases separated the two germline ends. Germline CDR1 MNHEY, CDR2 SMNVEV (reference sequence). There are 13 residues in the CDR3. The CDR3 DNA reads as TGTGCCAGCAGTTTCGGGAGGGACCAGCCCCAGCATTTT. Amino acid sequence: CASSFGRDQPQHF.

The J gene is TRBJ1-2, the V gene TRBV11-2; TRBD1 is a possible D gene (5 bases). The CDR3 covers 13 residues. Trimming removed 1 base from V and 10 bases from J, with 13 bases in between. The germline gives CDR1 SGHAT, CDR2 FQNNGV. CDR3 coding DNA: TGTGCCAGCAGCTTAGCCAATTCAGGGCTCTACACCTTC. This sequence encodes CASSLANSGLYTF.

The chain employs TRBV7-6 and TRBJ2-5; D is possibly TRBD1 or TRBD2 (5 bases each). The CDR3 totals 14 residues. Germline loops: CDR1 SGHVS, CDR2 FNYEAQ. V lost 5 bases, J lost 8 bases, and 18 bases lay in between. CDR3: CASSLHGTPGTQYF. CDR3 bases: TGTGCCAGCAGCCTACACGGGACGCCGGGCACCCAGTACTTC. The full variable domain, with the rest looked up from reference TRBV7-6 and TRBJ2-5, is GAGVSQSPRYKVTKRGQDVALRCDPISGHVSLYWYRQALGQGPEFLTYFNYEAQQDKSGLPNDRFSAERPEGSISTLTIQRTEQRDSAMYRCASSLHGTPGTQYFGPGTRLLVL.

The sample holds a few counts of this clone. The CDR3 reads CSAATGAPMETQYF. The DNA for the CDR3 is TGCAGCGCCGCAACAGGGGCGCCAATGGAGACCCAGTACTTC. V and J are TRBV29-1 and TRBJ2-5, with 7 bases fitting TRBD1. Trimming at V came to 7 bases and at J to 5 bases, leaving 13 bases not matched to a gene. The CDR3 totals 14 residues. Germline assignment: CDR1 SQVTM and CDR2 ANQGSEA.

A few counts support this clone. CDR3 amino acids: CTRISDIYTGELFF. CDR3 DNA sequence: TGCACCAGAATTTCGGACATCTACACCGGGGAGCTGTTTTTT. This chain uses TRBV1 with TRBJ2-2; TRBD1 is the table's D call and was not checked against the DNA. TRBV1 is shown as a pseudogene. The CDR3 sequence is 14 residues long.

This clone was seen ten or more times. V and J are TRBV7-2 and TRBJ1-6; D might be TRBD1 (5 bases). With 5 bases removed from V and 9 bases from J, the gap between germline ends came to 14 bases. Germline lookup yields CDR1 SGHTA and CDR2 FQGNSA. The CDR3 spans 14 residues. The chain's CDR3 is CASSPSGLASPLHF. The CDR3 DNA sequence: TGTGCCAGCAGCCCCTCAGGGTTAGCTTCACCCCTCCACTTT.

V gene TRBV9 combines with J gene TRBJ2-6; D gene ambiguous. Deletions cut 1 base from V and 4 bases from J, with 9 bases between. Germline lookup yields CDR1 SGDLS and CDR2 YYNGEE. The CDR3 is 15 residues long. This CDR3 reads CASSVRASGANVLTF. In nucleotides, the CDR3 is TGTGCCAGCAGCGTACGGGCTTCCGGGGCCAACGTCCTGACTTTC.

V usage is TRBV5-1 and J usage is TRBJ2-7, with 9 bases lining up with TRBD1. Trimming took 2 bases from V and 4 from J; bases not matched to a gene: 4. Germline V gene lookup returns CDR1 SGHRS and CDR2 YFSETQ. This CDR3 contains 14 residues. The CDR3 nucleotides are TGCGCCAGCAGCTTTGACAGGGGGTTATACGAGCAGTACTTC. Translated, it gives CASSFDRGLYEQYF. Full variable domain (missing parts from reference TRBV5-1 and TRBJ2-7): KAGVTQTPRYLIKTRGQQVTLSCSPISGHRSVSWYQQTPGQGLQFLFEYFSETQRNKGNFPGRFSGRQFSNSRSEMNVSTLELGDSALYLCASSFDRGLYEQYFGPGTRLTVT.

This clone showed up just once. The CDR3 DNA follows: TGTGCCAGCAGTAAGCGGGGCACTAACAATGAGCAGTTCTTC. It codes for CASSKRGTNNEQFF. This sequence joins TRBV14 and TRBJ2-1, with TRBD2 matching over 7 bases. V lost 6 bases, J lost 5 bases, and 7 bases stayed unmatched. Germline loops: CDR1 SGHDN, CDR2 FVKESK. The CDR3 is made up of 14 amino acids.

The rearrangement uses TRBV29-1 and TRBJ2-7, with 9 bases identical to TRBD1. Germline CDR1 and CDR2: SQVTM and ANQGSEA. CDR3 length: 13 amino acids. Trimming took 6 bases from V and 3 from J; bases not matched to a gene: 6. The chain's CDR3 is CSVPGTGIYEQYF. The DNA for the CDR3 is TGCAGCGTGCCCGGGACAGGGATCTACGAGCAGTACTTC.

Note on this clone: Other DNA variants within this sample encode the same CDR3. The chain employs TRBV30 and TRBJ2-1; D ambiguous. With 0 bases removed from V and 6 bases from J, the gap between germline ends came to 6 bases. The CDR3 contains 12 residues. Germline V gene data show CDR1 as GTSNPN and CDR2 as SVGIG (reference sequence). The CDR3 loop is CAWSVLGNEQFF. In nucleotides, the CDR3 is TGTGCCTGGAGTGTCCTTGGCAATGAGCAGTTCTTC.

The chain combines TRBV27 with TRBJ1-5, with unresolved D. Germline V gene lookup returns CDR1 MNHEY and CDR2 SMNVEV (reference sequence). CDR3 size: 13 residues. With 4 bases removed from V and 5 bases from J, the gap between germline ends came to 9 bases. This CDR3 reads CASSWDKDQPQHF. As DNA, the CDR3 is TGTGCCAGCAGTTGGGATAAAGATCAGCCCCAGCATTTT.

This clone was recorded once. V is TRBV29-1 and J is TRBJ1-2, with TRBD1 matching 10 bases. CDR1 SQVTM and CDR2 ANQGSEA come from the germline V gene. The CDR3 runs to 14 residues. V lost 4 bases to trimming and J lost 7 bases; unmatched junction nucleotides: 9. CDR3 nucleotide sequence: TGCAGCGTTGGCTCGGGACAGGGGTTAGGTGGCTACACCTTC. This encodes CSVGSGQGLGGYTF.

The V gene is TRBV6-5, the J gene TRBJ1-2; D remains unclear. This CDR3 comprises 14 residues. The germline V gene has CDR1 MNHEY and CDR2 SVGAGI. The V end lost 2 bases, the J end lost 1 base, and 8 bases lay between the germline ends. CDR3 sequence: CASSYRDFNYGYTF. The CDR3 DNA reads TGTGCCAGCAGTTACAGGGATTTTAACTATGGCTACACCTTC.

This rearrangement joins TRBV4-1 to TRBJ2-1; 10 nucleotides line up with TRBD2. The germline CDR1 and CDR2 sequences are MGHRA and YSYEKL. V shed 4 bases, J shed 2 bases, and the junction held 2 bases outside the gene matches. The CDR3 is 15 residues long. The CDR3 region has the DNA TGCGCCAGCAGCCCCAGCGGGGGGGCCTACAATGAGCAGTTCTTC. This sequence encodes CASSPSGGAYNEQFF.

This clone turned up a few times. One junction end does not reproduce the germline sequence, and a read error may be involved. This sequence joins TRBV29-1 and TRBJ2-7; 12 nucleotides align to TRBD2. The length of the CDR3 is 20 residues. Germline V gives CDR1 SQVTM, CDR2 ANQGSEA. In DNA form, the CDR3 reads TGCAGCGTTGAAGGGGTACTAGCGGGGGGCTCTCACATTTTTGCCGGGGACCAGATCTTC. It codes for CSVEGVLAGGSHIFAGDQIF.

This chain uses TRBV29-1 with TRBJ2-7; 11 bases are shared with TRBD2. After removal of 6 bases from V and 5 bases from J, the junction contained 12 bases not matched to a gene. CDR1 is SQVTM, CDR2 ANQGSEA, per germline. The CDR3 is 15 amino acids. For the CDR3, the DNA is TGCAGCGTCGGGCCCTGGACTAGCGGGTTTAACGAGCAGTACTTC. It is translated as CSVGPWTSGFNEQYF.

V and J are TRBV9 and TRBJ2-3, with TRBD1 matching over 8 bases. Germline trimming cut 6 bases from V and 8 bases from J; bases unmatched to any gene: 20. Per the germline V gene, CDR1 is SGDLS and CDR2 is YYNGEE. This CDR3 contains 17 residues. CDR3 nucleotide sequence: TGTGCCAGCAAGGGACAGGCATATACGGAAGAGTGGGGTACGCAGTATTTT. It codes for CASKGQAYTEEWGTQYF.

The chain carries TRBV11-3 and TRBJ1-2; 9 nucleotides match TRBD1. Germline trimming cut 5 bases from V and 5 bases from J; bases unmatched to any gene: 9. The length of the CDR3 is 15 residues. The germline V gene encodes CDR1 SGHNT and CDR2 YENEEA. Written as DNA, the CDR3 is TGTGCCAGCAGCCCTACGACAGGACAGGGGTATGGCTACACCTTC. Translating it yields CASSPTTGQGYGYTF.